The next 2 T cell receptor beta chains were all read from a single sample in a study of blood T cell repertoires in COVID-19 (TCRdb year 2020). Library creation used the immunoSEQ multiplex PCR assay. TCRdb retrieved this table from immuneACCESS and kept in-frame rearrangements only. Not all clones are present; in checked studies, unresolved V genes account for under half, and no reason is known for the remainder. The sample data list approximately 260,000 clones, and just over 90% of these were observed just once. The ten top clones hold 1.5% to 2% of the sample. The sequencing sample was made of PBMCs or T cells enriched from blood (not recorded which). These receptors originate from a woman aged 18-35 years who had recovered from COVID-19.

This chain connects TRBV14 to TRBJ1-1; D is undetermined. The CDR3 covers 14 residues. Trimming took off 0 bases at V and 5 bases at J, with 10 bases between the two ends. CDR1 SGHDN and CDR2 FVKESK come from the germline V gene. As DNA, the CDR3 is TGTGCCAGCAGCCAAGACCGCGGGGATACTGAAGCTTTCTTT. This translates into CASSQDRGDTEAFF.

The V and J genes are TRBV9 and TRBJ2-1, with a tentative D call TRBD2 (5 bases). Germline CDR1 SGDLS, CDR2 YYNGEE. CDR3 size: 14 residues. The ends were cut back, 2 bases at V and 0 bases at J, with 6 bases in the middle. CDR3 residues: CASSVGSSYNEQFF. DNA for the CDR3: TGTGCCAGCAGCGTGGGGAGCTCCTACAATGAGCAGTTCTTC.